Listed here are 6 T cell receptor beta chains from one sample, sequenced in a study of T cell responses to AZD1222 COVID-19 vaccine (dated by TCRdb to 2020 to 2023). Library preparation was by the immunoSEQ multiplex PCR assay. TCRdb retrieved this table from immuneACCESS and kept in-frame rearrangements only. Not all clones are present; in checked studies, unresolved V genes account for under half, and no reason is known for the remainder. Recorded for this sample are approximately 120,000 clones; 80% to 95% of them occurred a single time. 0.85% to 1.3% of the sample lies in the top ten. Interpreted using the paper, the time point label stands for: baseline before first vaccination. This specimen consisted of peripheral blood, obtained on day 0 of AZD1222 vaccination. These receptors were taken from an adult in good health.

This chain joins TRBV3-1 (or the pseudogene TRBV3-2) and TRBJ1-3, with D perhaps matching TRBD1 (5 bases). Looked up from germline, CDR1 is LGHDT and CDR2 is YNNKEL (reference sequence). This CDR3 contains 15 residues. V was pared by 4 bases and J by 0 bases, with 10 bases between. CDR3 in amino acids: CASSRDLSSGNTIYF. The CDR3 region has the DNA TGTGCCAGCAGCCGGGACTTATCCTCTGGAAACACCATATATTTT.

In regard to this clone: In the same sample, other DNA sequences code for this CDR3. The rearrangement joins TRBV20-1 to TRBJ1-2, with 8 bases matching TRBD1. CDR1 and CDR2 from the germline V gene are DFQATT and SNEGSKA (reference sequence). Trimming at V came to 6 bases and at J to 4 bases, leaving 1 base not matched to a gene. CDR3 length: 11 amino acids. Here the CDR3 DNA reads TGCAGTGCCACAGGGGGCTATGGCTACACCTTC. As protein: CSATGGYGYTF.

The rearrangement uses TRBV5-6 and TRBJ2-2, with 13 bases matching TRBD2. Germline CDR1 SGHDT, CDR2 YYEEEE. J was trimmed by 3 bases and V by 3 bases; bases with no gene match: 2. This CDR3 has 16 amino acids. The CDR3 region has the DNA TGTGCCAGCAGCTCCGGACTAGCGGGAGACACCGGGGAGCTGTTTTTT. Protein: CASSSGLAGDTGELFF. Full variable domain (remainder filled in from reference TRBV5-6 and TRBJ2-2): DAGVTQSPTHLIKTRGQQVTLRCSPKSGHDTVSWYQQALGQGPQFIFQYYEEEERQRGNFPDRFSGHQFPNYSSELNVNALLLGDSALYLCASSSGLAGDTGELFFGEGSRLTVL.

The CDR3 loop reads CASSPSGLAGEELASTDTQYF. The CDR3 DNA reads as TGTGCCAGCTCACCATCGGGACTAGCGGGAGAGGAGTTGGCAAGCACAGATACGCAGTATTTT. The J gene is TRBJ2-3, the V gene TRBV18, with 14 bases fitting TRBD2. The CDR3 sequence is 21 residues long. After removal of 2 bases from V and 0 bases from J, the junction contained 13 bases not matched to a gene. In germline, CDR1 is KGHSH, CDR2 LQKENI.

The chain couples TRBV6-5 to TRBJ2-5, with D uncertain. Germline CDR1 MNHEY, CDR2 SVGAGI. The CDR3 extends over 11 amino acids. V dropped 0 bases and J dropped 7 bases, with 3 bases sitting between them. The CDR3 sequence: CASSYSGTQYF. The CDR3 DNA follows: TGTGCCAGCAGTTACTCGGGGACCCAGTACTTC.

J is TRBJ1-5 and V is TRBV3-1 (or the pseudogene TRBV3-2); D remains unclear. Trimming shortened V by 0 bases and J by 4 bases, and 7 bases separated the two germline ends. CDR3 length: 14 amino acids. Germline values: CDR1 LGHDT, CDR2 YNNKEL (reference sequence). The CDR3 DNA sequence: TGTGCCAGCAGCCAAGATCACCTTAATCAGCCCCAGCATTTT. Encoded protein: CASSQDHLNQPQHF.